This TCR beta chain was identified during a study of neurological immune-mediated disorders. Where libraries were unsorted, they were derived from 2 million PBMCs stored at -80 degrees C. This clonotype appeared many times. TCRdb re-called the 5' RACE reads through MiXCR, storing one row per CDR3 protein. In the table there are under 80,000 distinct CDR3 sequences, under 5.5% of which are singletons. The CDR3 is 19 amino acids. V shed 5 bases and J shed 0 bases, with 20 bases lying between them. CDR1 is LGHNA, CDR2 YSLEER, per germline. The chain has TRBV4-3 and TRBJ2-6, with D maybe TRBD1 (6 bases). The clonotype comes from a woman aged 50 to 60 with multiple sclerosis. The material sequenced was PBMCs. This CDR3 is CASSKRVGDTVSGANVLTF. The CDR3 DNA is TGCGCCAGCAGCAAACGGGTTGGGGACACCGTCTCTGGGGCCAACGTCCTGACTTTC.